Listed below are T cell receptor beta chains from one sample, sequenced in a study of shared clonotypes between healthy human individuals. Data came from immunoSEQ multiplex PCR; TCRdb stores just in-frame clones and leaves some out. The data contain roughly 1,800,000 clones, about 95% of them singletons. The sequencing sample was made of naive CD8+ T cells sorted from blood. The receptors shown here come from a man aged 18 to 29 in good health. Each CDR3 is given with its conserved first and last residue. D genes are given only for firm matches. Some rows have no size entry. The others give once, few or many, or a class for an expanded clone.

CDR3	DNA	D	J	size	V
CASSVLAGGYQETQYF	TGTGCCAGCAGCGTATTAGCGGGGGGCTACCAAGAGACCCAGTACTTC	TRBD2	TRBJ2-5	-	TRBV9
CASSQGRWYNSPLHF	TGCGCCAGCAGCCAAGGCCGGTGGTATAATTCACCCCTCCACTTT	-	TRBJ1-6	-	TRBV4-1
CASSRGISYEQYF	TGTGCCTCCAGTCGGGGGATTTCCTACGAGCAGTACTTC	-	TRBJ2-7	-	TRBV27
CASTPGSGSNQPQHF	TGTGCCAGCACCCCCGGGTCCGGTAGCAATCAGCCCCAGCATTTT	-	TRBJ1-5	-	TRBV27
CASSYLRGTNEKLFF	TGTGCCAGCAGTTACCTCAGGGGAACTAATGAAAAACTGTTTTTT	-	TRBJ1-4	-	TRBV6-5
CASSEQGMRLGETQYF	TGCGCCAGCAGCGAACAGGGGATGCGGCTCGGAGAGACCCAGTACTTC	TRBD1	TRBJ2-5	-	TRBV4-1
CASSYLGRVTF	TGTGCCAGCAGCTACCTAGGCAGGGTCACCTTC	-	TRBJ1-2	-	TRBV5-4
CASSPTRGGSPLHF	TGTGCCAGCAGCCCGACGCGGGGGGGTTCACCCCTCCACTTT	-	TRBJ1-6	-	TRBV5-6
CASSSPGSYEQYF	TGTGCCAGCAGCTCCCCTGGCTCCTACGAGCAGTACTTC	-	TRBJ2-7	-	TRBV5-6
CASSSQGSYGYTF	TGTGCCAGCAGTTCACAGGGTTCCTATGGCTACACCTTC	-	TRBJ1-2	-	TRBV27
CASGLGQGLGGWYF	TGTGCTAGTGGTTTGGGACAGGGCCTAGGGGGCTGGTACTTC	TRBD1	TRBJ2-5	-	TRBV12-5
CARRFNLEDILHSYEQYF	TGTGCCAGAAGATTCAATTTAGAGGACATCCTGCACTCCTACGAGCAGTACTTC	-	TRBJ2-7	-	TRBV7-5
CASSERETQYF	TGCGCCAGCAGTGAGAGAGAGACCCAGTACTTC	-	TRBJ2-5	-	TRBV10-2
CASSQGNGGYEQYF	TGCGCCAGCAGCCAGGGAAACGGAGGGTACGAGCAGTACTTC	-	TRBJ2-7	once	TRBV4-3
CTSSATGLLDTQYF	TGTACCAGCAGCGCGACAGGGCTCCTGGATACGCAGTATTTT	TRBD1	TRBJ2-3	-	TRBV9
CASSAWTGGFSYEQYF	TGTGCCAGCAGCGCGTGGACAGGGGGTTTCTCCTACGAGCAGTACTTC	TRBD1	TRBJ2-7	-	TRBV2
CASTDTGPFSYEQYF	TGTGCCAGCACCGACACAGGGCCTTTTTCCTACGAGCAGTACTTC	-	TRBJ2-7	once	TRBV6-6
CASSLGGLAYEQYF	TGTGCCAGCAGCTTAGGGGGACTAGCTTACGAGCAGTACTTC	TRBD2	TRBJ2-7	-	TRBV13
CASSLDLGEGVWSPLHF	TGTGCCAGCAGCTTGGATCTAGGGGAGGGGGTATGGTCACCCCTCCACTTT	-	TRBJ1-6	-	TRBV5-4
CASSATGEGTEAFF	TGTGCCAGCAGCGCCACAGGGGAGGGAACTGAAGCTTTCTTT	TRBD1	TRBJ1-1	once	TRBV9
CASSLLGAGTNEQFF	TGTGCCAGCAGTTTACTCGGGGCGGGCACCAATGAGCAGTTCTTC	-	TRBJ2-1	-	TRBV27
CASSFTDSNEQFF	TGTGCCAGCAGTTTTACGGACTCAAATGAGCAGTTCTTC	-	TRBJ2-1	-	TRBV6-5
CAWNQGVIGNQPQHF	TGTGCCTGGAATCAGGGAGTCATAGGCAATCAGCCCCAGCATTTT	-	TRBJ1-5	-	TRBV30
CASSLRTGGSNSNQPQHF	TGTGCCAGCAGCCTTCGGACAGGGGGATCCAATAGCAATCAGCCCCAGCATTTT	TRBD1	TRBJ1-5	-	TRBV13
CASSPLGVAGGSPGTDTQYF	TGCGCCAGCAGCCCCCTGGGGGTCGCGGGAGGGTCACCTGGCACAGATACGCAGTATTTT	TRBD2	TRBJ2-3	-	TRBV4-3
CASSSTGWIEDEQYF	TGTGCCAGCAGCTCGACAGGGTGGATCGAGGACGAGCAGTACTTC	TRBD1	TRBJ2-7	once	TRBV5-4
CASGDSYEQYF	TGTGCCAGCGGGGACAGCTACGAGCAGTACTTC	TRBD1	TRBJ2-7	-	TRBV27
CASSPVSTGELFF	TGTGCCAGCAGCCCAGTCTCCACCGGGGAGCTGTTTTTT	-	TRBJ2-2	once	TRBV7-2
CASSLAPGPALNEQFF	TGTGCCAGCAGCTTAGCTCCGGGTCCCGCCCTCAATGAGCAGTTCTTC	-	TRBJ2-1	-	TRBV11-2
CASSPRKGSPSVYEQFF	TGTGCCAGCAGCCCAAGGAAAGGGAGCCCTTCCGTCTATGAGCAGTTCTTC	-	TRBJ2-1	-	TRBV11-2
CSVEDSSGVTGELFF	TGCAGCGTTGAAGATTCGAGCGGTGTAACCGGGGAGCTGTTTTTT	-	TRBJ2-2	-	TRBV29-1
CASTYPPREGGNTIYF	TGTGCCAGCACCTACCCCCCCAGGGAGGGAGGAAACACCATATATTTT	-	TRBJ1-3	-	TRBV7-9
CASSIEDYNTEAFF	TGTGCCAGTAGTATAGAGGATTATAACACTGAAGCTTTCTTT	-	TRBJ1-1	-	TRBV19
CASSLVASGSQETQYF	TGTGCCAGCAGCTTAGTTGCTAGCGGGTCTCAAGAGACCCAGTACTTC	TRBD2	TRBJ2-5	-	TRBV13
CASSLEVSRRTGANVLTF	TGTGCCAGCAGCTTGGAGGTTTCCAGAAGGACTGGGGCCAACGTCCTGACTTTC	-	TRBJ2-6	-	TRBV5-4
CSVGRGADIGELFF	TGCAGCGTTGGGCGGGGGGCTGATATCGGGGAGCTGTTTTTT	TRBD2	TRBJ2-2	-	TRBV29-1
CASSLSTSGTDIFYGYTF	TGCGCCAGCAGCTTGTCCACCTCCGGGACAGATATTTTCTATGGCTACACCTTC	TRBD1	TRBJ1-2	-	TRBV5-1
CASSPDRVTYEQYF	TGCGCCAGCAGTCCGGACAGGGTGACCTACGAGCAGTACTTC	TRBD1	TRBJ2-7	-	TRBV4-3
CASSSDRGHYEQYF	TGTGCCAGCAGCTCCGACAGGGGGCACTACGAGCAGTACTTC	TRBD1	TRBJ2-7	-	TRBV13
CASSQGVYSLYEQYF	TGCGCCAGCAGCCAAGGGGTCTACAGCCTCTACGAGCAGTACTTC	-	TRBJ2-7	once	TRBV4-3
CASSQEAGVENEQFF	TGTGCCAGCAGTCAAGAGGCGGGAGTGGAAAATGAGCAGTTCTTC	TRBD2	TRBJ2-1	-	TRBV11-3
CSGTGLTNDYNEQFF	TGCAGCGGGACAGGTCTCACTAACGACTACAATGAGCAGTTCTTC	TRBD1	TRBJ2-1	-	TRBV29-1